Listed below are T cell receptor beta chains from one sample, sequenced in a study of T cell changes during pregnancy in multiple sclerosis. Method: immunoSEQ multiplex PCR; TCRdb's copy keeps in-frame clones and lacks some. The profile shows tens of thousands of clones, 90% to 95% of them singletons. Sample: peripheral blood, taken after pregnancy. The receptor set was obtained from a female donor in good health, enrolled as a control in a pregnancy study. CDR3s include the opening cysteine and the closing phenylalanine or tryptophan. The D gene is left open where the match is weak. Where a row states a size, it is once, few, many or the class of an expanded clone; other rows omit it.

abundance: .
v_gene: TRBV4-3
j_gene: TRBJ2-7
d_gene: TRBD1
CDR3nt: TGCGCCAGCAGCCAAGAACGACAGGGGTTCGACGAGCAGTACTTC
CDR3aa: CASSQERQGFDEQYF

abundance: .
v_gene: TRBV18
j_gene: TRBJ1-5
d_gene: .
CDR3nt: TGTGCCAGCTCACCGGGCATCAATCAGCCCCAGCATTTT
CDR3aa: CASSPGINQPQHF

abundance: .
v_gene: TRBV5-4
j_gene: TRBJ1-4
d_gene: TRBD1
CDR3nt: TGTGCCAGCAGCCCGAACACAGGGGGCGGCGAAAAACTGTTTTTT
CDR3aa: CASSPNTGGGEKLFF

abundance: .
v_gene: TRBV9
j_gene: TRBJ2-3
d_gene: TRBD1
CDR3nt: TGTGCCAGCAGCCCCGCCTGGGACAGGGATTTTATGAGCACAGATACGCAGTATTTT
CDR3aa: CASSPAWDRDFMSTDTQYF

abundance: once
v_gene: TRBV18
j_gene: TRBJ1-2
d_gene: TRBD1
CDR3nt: TGTGCCAGCTCACCGGCACAGGGGAACTATGGCTACACCTTC
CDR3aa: CASSPAQGNYGYTF

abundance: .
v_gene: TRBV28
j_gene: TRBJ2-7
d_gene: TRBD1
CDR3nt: TGTGCCAGCAGACCGGGACAGACCTACGAGCAGTACTTC
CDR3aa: CASRPGQTYEQYF

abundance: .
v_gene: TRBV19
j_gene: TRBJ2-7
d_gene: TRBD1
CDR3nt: TGTGCCAGTAGTAGAACAGGGGGACCGAGCTCCTACGAGCAGTACTTC
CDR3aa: CASSRTGGPSSYEQYF

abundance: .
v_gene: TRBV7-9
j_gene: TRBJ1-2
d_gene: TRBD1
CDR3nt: TGTGCCAGCAGCTTGGGGCAGGGGGCAGAAGGCTACACCTTC
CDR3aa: CASSLGQGAEGYTF

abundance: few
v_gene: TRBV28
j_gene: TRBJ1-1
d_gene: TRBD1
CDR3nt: TGTGCCAGCAGCCAGTGGACAGGGGGGACTGAAGCTTTCTTT
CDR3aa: CASSQWTGGTEAFF

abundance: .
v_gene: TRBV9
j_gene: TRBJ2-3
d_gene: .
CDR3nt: TGTGCCAGCAGCGTAGGGAGGGCCTTCACAGATACGCAGTATTTT
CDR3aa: CASSVGRAFTDTQYF

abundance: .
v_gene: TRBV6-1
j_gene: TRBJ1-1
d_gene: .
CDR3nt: TGTGCCAGCAGTCCGAACAGGGAGTTTTACACTGAAGCTTTCTTT
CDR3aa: CASSPNREFYTEAFF

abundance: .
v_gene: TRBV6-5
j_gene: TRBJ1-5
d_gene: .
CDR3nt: TGTGCCAGCGGGAGGGTTAGCAATCAGCCCCAGCATTTT
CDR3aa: CASGRVSNQPQHF

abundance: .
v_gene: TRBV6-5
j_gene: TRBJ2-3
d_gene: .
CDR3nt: TGTGCCAGCAGTTACCCCAGGGGAGGCACAGATACGCAGTATTTT
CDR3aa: CASSYPRGGTDTQYF

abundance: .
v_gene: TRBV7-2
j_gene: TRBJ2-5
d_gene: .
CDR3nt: TGTGCCAGCAGCCCTAGGACATTTTCCCAAGAGACCCAGTACTTC
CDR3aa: CASSPRTFSQETQYF

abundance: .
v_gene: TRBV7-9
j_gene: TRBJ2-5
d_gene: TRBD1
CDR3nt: TGTGCCAGCAGCTTAGGGGACAGGGACCAAGAGACCCAGTACTTC
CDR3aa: CASSLGDRDQETQYF

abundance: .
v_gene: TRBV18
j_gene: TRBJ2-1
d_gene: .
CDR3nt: TGTGCCAGCTCACCCCAGGGGTACAATGAGCAGTTCTTC
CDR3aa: CASSPQGYNEQFF

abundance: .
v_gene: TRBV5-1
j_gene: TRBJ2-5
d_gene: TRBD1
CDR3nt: TGCGCCAGCAGCTCTCGGACAGGGGCCTGGAGGGAGGAGACCCAGTACTTC
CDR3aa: CASSSRTGAWREETQYF

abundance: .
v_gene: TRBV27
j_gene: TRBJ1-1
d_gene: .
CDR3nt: TGTGCCAGCAGTTTGCTTGGGGCGGGGGTCACTGAAGCTTTCTTT
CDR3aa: CASSLLGAGVTEAFF

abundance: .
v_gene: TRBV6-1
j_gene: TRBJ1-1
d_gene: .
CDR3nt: TGTGCCAGCAGTGAAGTGGGCAACTCCTTAGGGGCTGAAGCTTTCTTT
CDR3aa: CASSEVGNSLGAEAFF

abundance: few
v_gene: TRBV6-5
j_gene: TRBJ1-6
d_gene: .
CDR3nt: TGTGCCAGCTCGGGAGGAACGGAAAGTTCACCCCTCCACTTT
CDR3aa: CASSGGTESSPLHF

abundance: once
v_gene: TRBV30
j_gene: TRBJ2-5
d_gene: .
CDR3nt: TGTGCCTGGAGTGTTGCAGATAGGGGGACCCAGTACTTC
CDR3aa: CAWSVADRGTQYF

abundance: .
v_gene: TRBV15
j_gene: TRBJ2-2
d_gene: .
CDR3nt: TGTGCCACCAGCAGACTACCGGAGGGGAGAGCTAAGGAGCTGTTTTTT
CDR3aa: CATSRLPEGRAKELFF

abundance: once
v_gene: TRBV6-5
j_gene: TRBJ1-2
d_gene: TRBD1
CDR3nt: TGTGCCAGCAGTTACAAGACAGGGAATAATGGCTACACCTTC
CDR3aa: CASSYKTGNNGYTF

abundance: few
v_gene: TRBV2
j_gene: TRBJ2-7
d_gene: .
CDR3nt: TGTGCCAGCAGCGGGATTGGGGACTACGAGCAGTACTTC
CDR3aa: CASSGIGDYEQYF

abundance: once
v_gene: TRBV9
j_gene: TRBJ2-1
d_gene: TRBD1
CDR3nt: TGTGCCAGCAGCGCGGGACAGCTTAGCTACAATGAGCAGTTCTTC
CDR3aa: CASSAGQLSYNEQFF

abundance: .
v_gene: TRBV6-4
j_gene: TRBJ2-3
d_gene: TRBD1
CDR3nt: TGTGCCAGCAGTGACGGGACAGACACAGATACGCAGTATTTT
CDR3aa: CASSDGTDTDTQYF

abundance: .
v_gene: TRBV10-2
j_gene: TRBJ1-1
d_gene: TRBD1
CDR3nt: TGCGCCAGCAGTAACGACAGGGCTACTGAAGCTTTCTTT
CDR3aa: CASSNDRATEAFF

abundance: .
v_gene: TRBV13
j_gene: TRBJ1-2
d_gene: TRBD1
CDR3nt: TGTGCCAGCAGCTTAGCCCCCGGGACAGGGGGTACCTGGGCCTTC
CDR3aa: CASSLAPGTGGTWAF

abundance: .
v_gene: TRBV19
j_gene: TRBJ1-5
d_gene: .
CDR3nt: TGTGCCAGTAGCTCCATTAGGACAGAAGGCAATCAGCCCCAGCATTTT
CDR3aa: CASSSIRTEGNQPQHF

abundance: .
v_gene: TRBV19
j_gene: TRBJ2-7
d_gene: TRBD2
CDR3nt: TGTGCCAGTAGGCGGGGGACGAGCTCCTACGAGCAGTACTTC
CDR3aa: CASRRGTSSYEQYF